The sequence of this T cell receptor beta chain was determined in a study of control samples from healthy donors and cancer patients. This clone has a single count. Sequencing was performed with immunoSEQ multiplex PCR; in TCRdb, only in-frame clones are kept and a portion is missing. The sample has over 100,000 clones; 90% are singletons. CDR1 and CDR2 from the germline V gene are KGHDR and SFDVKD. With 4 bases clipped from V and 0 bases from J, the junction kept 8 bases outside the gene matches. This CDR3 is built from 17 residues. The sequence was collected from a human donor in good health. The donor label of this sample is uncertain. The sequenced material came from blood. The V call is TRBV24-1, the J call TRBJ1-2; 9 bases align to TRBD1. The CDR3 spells CATSETGQGNSNYGYTF. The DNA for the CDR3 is TGTGCCACCAGTGAGACGGGACAGGGAAACTCTAACTATGGCTACACCTTC.